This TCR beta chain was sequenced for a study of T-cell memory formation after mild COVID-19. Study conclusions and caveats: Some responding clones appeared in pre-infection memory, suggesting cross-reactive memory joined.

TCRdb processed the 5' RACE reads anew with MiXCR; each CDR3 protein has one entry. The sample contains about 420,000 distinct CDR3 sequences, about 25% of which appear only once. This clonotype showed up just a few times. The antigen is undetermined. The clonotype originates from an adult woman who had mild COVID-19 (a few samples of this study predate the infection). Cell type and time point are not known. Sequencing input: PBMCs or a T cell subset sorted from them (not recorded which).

CDR3 residues: CASSSQGATSEQYF. The CDR3, as DNA: TGTGCCAGCAGCTCACAGGGGGCTACTAGCGAGCAGTACTTC. J is TRBJ2-7 and V is TRBV7-8; 9 nucleotides match TRBD1. This CDR3 has 14 amino acids. Germline CDR1 reads SGHVS; CDR2 reads FQNEAQ. Germline trimming cut 4 bases from V and 6 bases from J; bases unmatched to any gene: 7.